The rows below give T cell receptor beta chains drawn from one sample of a study of T cells expressing NK-cell markers. With the 5' RACE reads reprocessed, TCRdb shows one record per CDR3 protein and no DNA. This table holds over 100,000 distinct CDR3 sequences. The sequenced material came from blood T cells: a sorted CD56 or NKG2C T cell subset, CD4+ or CD8+ T cells, or bulk PBMC T cells (not recorded which). All receptors come from a woman between 18 and 75 years old in good health. CDR3s include the opening cysteine and the closing phenylalanine or tryptophan. Fields, in order: V gene, J gene, CDR3 protein.

V gene: TRBV29-1; J gene: TRBJ2-3; CDR3 protein: CSVEIGQGITSTDTQYF
V gene: TRBV7-9; J gene: TRBJ2-1; CDR3 protein: CASSSIQVGQFF
V gene: TRBV12-3/TRBV12-4; J gene: TRBJ2-1; CDR3 protein: CASGGSYNEQFF
V gene: TRBV7-6; J gene: TRBJ2-5; CDR3 protein: CASSLAGASQETQYF
V gene: TRBV4-1; J gene: TRBJ2-1; CDR3 protein: CASSPGTSGERNEQFF
V gene: TRBV12-3/TRBV12-4; J gene: TRBJ2-1; CDR3 protein: CASSSPLGEGKGNEQFF
V gene: TRBV9; J gene: TRBJ1-1; CDR3 protein: CASSVSSMAEAFF
V gene: TRBV6-2/TRBV6-3; J gene: TRBJ2-1; CDR3 protein: CASSPVGGLANEQFF
V gene: TRBV29-1; J gene: TRBJ1-1; CDR3 protein: CSVLGAMDTEAFF
V gene: TRBV12-3/TRBV12-4; J gene: TRBJ2-2; CDR3 protein: CASSYTETANTGELFF
V gene: TRBV2; J gene: TRBJ2-2; CDR3 protein: CASSELAGTGELFF
V gene: TRBV20-1; J gene: TRBJ2-7; CDR3 protein: CSVSGTSLYEQYF
V gene: TRBV7-2; J gene: TRBJ2-3; CDR3 protein: CASSPGTSGIDTQYF
V gene: TRBV5-6; J gene: TRBJ2-5; CDR3 protein: CASSLAPGSGRAEETQYF
V gene: TRBV7-2; J gene: TRBJ2-7; CDR3 protein: CASSLVSGHYEQYF
V gene: TRBV9; J gene: TRBJ2-3; CDR3 protein: CASSLAGAGDTQYF
V gene: TRBV27; J gene: TRBJ2-3; CDR3 protein: CASSLAGYGDTQYF
V gene: TRBV7-9; J gene: TRBJ2-5; CDR3 protein: CASSTGTGGEETQYF
V gene: TRBV27; J gene: TRBJ2-2; CDR3 protein: CASSEAGQTTGELFF
V gene: TRBV25-1; J gene: TRBJ1-5; CDR3 protein: CASSELCPGSSNQPQHF
V gene: TRBV7-9; J gene: TRBJ2-6; CDR3 protein: CASSPLTGLSGANVLTF
V gene: TRBV4-1; J gene: TRBJ1-5; CDR3 protein: CASSQVAGSGNQPQHF
V gene: TRBV13; J gene: TRBJ2-1; CDR3 protein: CASSPGTGTSGYNEQFF
V gene: TRBV29-1; J gene: TRBJ1-2; CDR3 protein: CSVGQGWGYTF
V gene: TRBV27; J gene: TRBJ1-1; CDR3 protein: CASSLEGLGTEAFF
V gene: TRBV4-1; J gene: TRBJ2-1; CDR3 protein: CASSQSSGYNEQFF
V gene: TRBV27; J gene: TRBJ2-5; CDR3 protein: CASRIQGRWETQYF
V gene: TRBV5-1; J gene: TRBJ2-5; CDR3 protein: CASSLASGSRPQETQYF
V gene: TRBV7-9; J gene: TRBJ2-7; CDR3 protein: CASNIPPETSGRETYEQYF
V gene: TRBV12-3/TRBV12-4; J gene: TRBJ2-5; CDR3 protein: CASSPESLETQYF
V gene: TRBV7-8; J gene: TRBJ2-6; CDR3 protein: CASQDDRAGANVLTF
V gene: TRBV4-3; J gene: TRBJ2-3; CDR3 protein: CASSPSQPSTDTQYF
V gene: TRBV5-6; J gene: TRBJ2-5; CDR3 protein: CASSLSPGLAAETQYF